Sequencing of this TCR beta chain was carried out in a study of blood T cell repertoires in COVID-19. Assay used: immunoSEQ multiplex PCR; TCRdb lists only in-frame clones, some missing. Counted here are a few hundred thousand clones, approximately 77% occurring once; the ten biggest clones make up approximately 4%. The germline CDR1 and CDR2 sequences are SGHTA and FQGNSA. The CDR3 runs 17 residues. The trim removed 6 bases at V and 4 bases at J, leaving 12 bases unmatched. The chain links TRBV7-2 to TRBJ2-2; 9 positions agree with TRBD1. The sequencing sample was made of peripheral blood. The TCR comes from a woman older than 75 with acute or convalescent COVID-19. The CDR3 DNA reads as TGTGCCAGCAGTCACCCTACAGGGGGCCTCCTCACCGGGGAGCTGTTTTTT. Protein: CASSHPTGGLLTGELFF.